The rows below give T cell receptor beta chains drawn from one sample of a study of T cell repertoires in cytomegalovirus infection. TCRdb independently ran MiXCR on the reads; one entry per CDR3 protein. The sample holds a few hundred thousand distinct CDR3 sequences, roughly a fifth seen once. Antigen specificity for these receptors is unknown. This sample comprised cultured PBMCs, obtained from culture after CMV antigen stimulation. The receptors stem from a human donor in good health (CMV status not recorded). Some clones in this sample may be carry-over from other donors' samples. Both conserved end residues are part of each CDR3. A D gene is named only where the DNA matches it firmly. Size values are once, few and many counts, or a class for expanded clones, and some rows have none.

d_call	v_call	j_call	clone_size	cdr3_nt	cdr3_aa
-	TRBV12-3/TRBV12-4	TRBJ1-1	once	TGTGCCAGCAGTTTCGAGGGAACGACTGAAGCTTTCTTT	CASSFEGTTEAFF
TRBD2	TRBV27	TRBJ2-3	-	TGTGCCAGCAGTCCCTCTAGCGGGAGCGCAGATACGCAGTATTTT	CASSPSSGSADTQYF
TRBD2	TRBV15	TRBJ2-3	many	TGTGCCACCAGCAGAGTTCTAGCGGGAGGCCGGTACACAGATACGCAGTATTTT	CATSRVLAGGRYTDTQYF
-	TRBV12-3/TRBV12-4	TRBJ1-4	-	TGTGCCAGCAGTGCACAGGGCGGGGAAAAACTGTTTTTT	CASSAQGGEKLFF
-	TRBV12-3/TRBV12-4	TRBJ2-7	-	TGTGCCAGCAGGGACTATGGCGAGCAGTACTTC	CASRDYGEQYF
TRBD1	TRBV4-3	TRBJ2-7	-	TGCGCCAGCAGCCAAGCCCCGGGACAGAGCTACGAGCAGTACTTC	CASSQAPGQSYEQYF
-	TRBV7-2	TRBJ1-3	many	TGTGCCAGCAGCTCGGACCCAGGCTCTGGAAACACCATATATTTT	CASSSDPGSGNTIYF
TRBD2	TRBV5-4	TRBJ2-3	many	TGTGCCAGCAGCGCTAGCGGGAGTTGGGCAGATACGCAGTATTTT	CASSASGSWADTQYF
-	TRBV6-1	TRBJ2-7	few	TGTGCCAGCAGAGTACAGGGATTCGAGCAGTACTTC	CASRVQGFEQYF
-	TRBV7-6	TRBJ1-4	few	TGTGCCAGCAGCAGTCGAGTTGGGGGCGAAAAACTGTTTTTT	CASSSRVGGEKLFF
TRBD2	TRBV7-2	TRBJ2-2	-	TGTGCCAGCAGCCCCGGAGCGGGAGGGCCTTCCGGGGAGCTGTTTTTT	CASSPGAGGPSGELFF
TRBD2	TRBV24-1	TRBJ2-5	-	TGTGCCACCAGTGACTCGGGACTAGCGAACCAAGAGACCCAGTACTTC	CATSDSGLANQETQYF
TRBD1	TRBV2	TRBJ2-1	-	TGTGCCAGCAGTGAAAGGGGGCGGAAGAATGAGCAGTTCTTC	CASSERGRKNEQFF
-	TRBV10-3	TRBJ2-1	-	TGTGCCATCAGTGAGTATATGGGGTCCAATGAGCAGTTCTTC	CAISEYMGSNEQFF
-	TRBV7-2	TRBJ1-3	many	TGTGCCAGCAGCTTGGACATCTTTGGAAACACCATATATTTT	CASSLDIFGNTIYF
-	TRBV30	TRBJ2-7	-	TGTGCCTGGAGTGTACGGGGGAGAACGGTCAACGAGCAGTACTTC	CAWSVRGRTVNEQYF
TRBD2	TRBV6-5	TRBJ2-1	-	TGTGCCAGCAGTTATCGTCGGGAGGGGGGTGAGCAGTTCTTC	CASSYRREGGEQFF
-	TRBV6-1	TRBJ1-5	many	TGTGCCAGCAGTGGGACAGCTAATCAGCCCCAGCATTTT	CASSGTANQPQHF
TRBD2	TRBV5-5	TRBJ2-7	-	TGTGCCAGCACCTTTAGCGGGAGTTTCTACGAGCAGTACTTC	CASTFSGSFYEQYF
TRBD2	TRBV12-3/TRBV12-4	TRBJ2-1	-	TGTGCCAGCACCCTACTAGCGGGAACTAGGAATGAGCAGTTCTTC	CASTLLAGTRNEQFF
-	TRBV6-8	TRBJ2-5	-	TGTGCCAGCAGTCCAGTGAGCTTCCAAGAGACCCAGTACTTC	CASSPVSFQETQYF
TRBD2	TRBV20-1	TRBJ2-1	few	TGCAGTGCCAGGGGACTAGCGTTTTCCGAGCAGTTCTTC	CSARGLAFSEQFF
-	TRBV19	TRBJ2-7	-	TGTGCCAGTAGTAGTAGGAACTCCTACGAGCAGTACTTC	CASSSRNSYEQYF
-	TRBV11-2	TRBJ2-5	-	TGTGCCAGCAGCTTATCCCAGCAGCTGCCCGGGGAGACCCAGTACTTC	CASSLSQQLPGETQYF
-	TRBV19	TRBJ1-2	few	TGTGCCAGTAGTCCCTCGACAGGATCTTTGGGTGGCTACACCTTC	CASSPSTGSLGGYTF
-	TRBV19	TRBJ2-1	-	TGTGCCAGCAGTCCCGACCATAGCACTAGCTCCTACAATGAGCAGTTCTTC	CASSPDHSTSSYNEQFF
TRBD2	TRBV24-1	TRBJ2-1	few	TGTGCCACTTCTGGACTAGCGGGAAGCTCCTACAATGAGCAGTTCTTC	CATSGLAGSSYNEQFF
-	TRBV12-3/TRBV12-4	TRBJ1-5	few	TGTGCCAGCAGTCAGCCGGGACTGCCGGTTCTGCCCCAGCATTTT	CASSQPGLPVLPQHF
-	TRBV29-1	TRBJ1-4	few	TGCAGCGCGAAGAGAACAACTAATGAAAAACTGTTTTTT	CSAKRTTNEKLFF
TRBD2	TRBV20-1	TRBJ2-1	-	TGCAGTGCCACCGGACTAGCGGGGGCGGGGAATGAGCAGTTCTTC	CSATGLAGAGNEQFF
-	TRBV19	TRBJ1-4	few	TGTGCCAGTAGTGTAGTCGACAGGAGACGGAAGGAAAAACTGTTTTTT	CASSVVDRRRKEKLFF
TRBD2	TRBV4-1	TRBJ2-7	-	TGCGCCAGCAGGTTAGCGGGAAGAGAGCAGTACTTC	CASRLAGREQYF
-	TRBV7-2	TRBJ1-6	many	TGTGCCAGCAGCCCGGACAGTAATTCACCCCTCCACTTT	CASSPDSNSPLHF
-	TRBV12-3/TRBV12-4	TRBJ2-3	many	TGTGCCAGCAGTGATATACTAGATACGCAGTATTTT	CASSDILDTQYF
-	TRBV11-2	TRBJ2-1	many	TGTGCCAGCAGCTCCCCCTATGATCCTGCAAATGAGCAGTTCTTC	CASSSPYDPANEQFF
-	TRBV7-9	TRBJ1-1	-	TGTGCCAGCAGCTTCACTAGGGAGGGAGCTGCCGAAGCTTTCTTT	CASSFTREGAAEAFF
-	TRBV4-1	TRBJ1-1	-	TGCGCCAGCAGCCAAGAAATCATTTACACTGAAGCTTTCTTT	CASSQEIIYTEAFF
-	TRBV5-1	TRBJ2-5	-	TGCGCCAGCAGCCTACTTGGGGCAGAGACCCAGTACTTC	CASSLLGAETQYF
-	TRBV5-6	TRBJ2-3	-	TGTGCCAGCAGCCCGACCCTCCGGACAGACAGCACAGATACGCAGTATTTT	CASSPTLRTDSTDTQYF
TRBD2	TRBV20-1	TRBJ2-1	-	TGCAGTGCTAGAGATCTGGCTAGCGGGATTAATGAGCAGTTCTTC	CSARDLASGINEQFF
TRBD2	TRBV7-2	TRBJ2-7	many	TGTGCCAGCAGGAGACTAGCGGGAGCCTACGAGCAGTACTTC	CASRRLAGAYEQYF
-	TRBV2	TRBJ1-3	-	TGTGCCATCCAAGCTCGTATTTCCTCTGGAAACACCATATATTTT	CAIQARISSGNTIYF
-	TRBV7-9	TRBJ1-5	-	TGTGCCAGCAGCTTAGGTGGGGTGTTCAATCAGCCCCAGCATTTT	CASSLGGVFNQPQHF
-	TRBV18	TRBJ1-2	-	TGTGCCAGCTCACCGAGCCACATAGCTAACTATGGCTACACCTTC	CASSPSHIANYGYTF
TRBD2	TRBV20-1	TRBJ2-3	-	TGCAGTGCTAGAGACCTAGGACTAGCGGGAGATGGAGTCTCGGGAGATACGCAGTATTTT	CSARDLGLAGDGVSGDTQYF
-	TRBV6-2/TRBV6-3	TRBJ2-5	few	TGTGCCAGCAGTGACCGTCGGACCCAGTACTTC	CASSDRRTQYF
-	TRBV20-1	TRBJ2-5	few	TGCAGTGCTAGGGCAGACGACCTGCAAGAGACCCAGTACTTC	CSARADDLQETQYF
-	TRBV29-1	TRBJ2-3	-	TGCAGCGTTTCGCCGGGACAAGATACGCAGTATTTT	CSVSPGQDTQYF
-	TRBV7-8	TRBJ2-1	many	TGTGCCAGCAGCTTCGGCAAGAGCTCCTACAATGAGCAGTTCTTC	CASSFGKSSYNEQFF
TRBD2	TRBV24-1	TRBJ2-1	many	TGTGCCACCAGTGAGGGGGTAGCGGGAGAAAATGAGCAGTTCTTC	CATSEGVAGENEQFF
TRBD2	TRBV20-1	TRBJ2-2	few	TGCAGTGCCAGGACTAGCGGGGCTGGCGAGGAGCTGTTTTTT	CSARTSGAGEELFF
TRBD2	TRBV12-3/TRBV12-4	TRBJ2-3	few	TGTGCCAGCAGTTCGGGACTAGCGGGAGACCGAGATACGCAGTATTTT	CASSSGLAGDRDTQYF
TRBD1	TRBV12-3/TRBV12-4	TRBJ1-5	-	TGTGCCAGCAGTATCGGGGCAGGGGGTCAGCCCCAGCATTTT	CASSIGAGGQPQHF
TRBD1	TRBV7-2	TRBJ1-3	many	TGTGCCAGCAGCTTAGTTCAGGGGGCGCTTGGAAACACCATATATTTT	CASSLVQGALGNTIYF
-	TRBV6-5	TRBJ1-1	-	TGTGCCAGCAGTTTTTCCGCGACCCGAGATTTGAACACTGAAGCTTTCTTT	CASSFSATRDLNTEAFF
-	TRBV6-2/TRBV6-3	TRBJ2-6	-	TGTGCCAGCAGTTCCAGGGAGATCTCTGGGGCCAACGTCCTGACTTTC	CASSSREISGANVLTF
-	TRBV7-2	TRBJ1-1	few	TGTGCCAGCAGCCCCCGGTCCACTGAAGCTTTCTTT	CASSPRSTEAFF
-	TRBV10-2	TRBJ2-5	-	TGCGCCAGCAGTGAACAAGAAGAGACCCAGTACTTC	CASSEQEETQYF
-	TRBV28	TRBJ2-6	-	TGTGCCATTTCAAAAGTTGTGGCTGGGGCCAACGTCCTGACTTTC	CAISKVVAGANVLTF
-	TRBV19	TRBJ1-5	few	TGTGCCAGTAGTATTATCGTCGGGTTGGGGAATCAGCCCCAGCATTTT	CASSIIVGLGNQPQHF